Below are 23 T cell receptor beta chains sequenced from a single sample in a study of T cells in Graves' hyperthyroidism and ophthalmopathy. Amplification yielded TCR beta CDR3 regions, with RNA transcripts as the source. TCR CDR3 underwent first-round RT-PCR with the HTBI primer set. TCRdb re-called the multiplex PCR reads with MiXCR, one entry per CDR3 protein. The sample holds almost 50,000 distinct CDR3 sequences; roughly 56% are singletons and the top ten take approximately 30%. Sequencing used peripheral blood or thyroid tissue (not recorded which). Source of these receptors: a man aged 18 to 29 with Graves' hyperthyroidism.

This clonotype has a count of ten or more. The chain combines TRBV5-5 with TRBJ1-6; no definite D call. The CDR3 length is 17 residues. The V and J ends lost 1 base and 0 bases respectively, with 11 bases between them. Germline CDR1 reads SGHKS; CDR2 reads YYEKEE (reference sequence). CDR3 amino acids: CASSLRWASSYNSPLHF. The CDR3, as DNA: TGTGCCAGCAGCTTGAGGTGGGCTAGCTCCTATAATTCACCCCTCCACTTT.

Comment on this clonotype: A clone one base away is much larger, so this may be a read error. The rearrangement uses TRBV30 and TRBJ1-1; no clear D gene. CDR1 and CDR2 (germline): GTSNPN, SVGIG (reference sequence). This CDR3 contains 14 residues. V dropped 3 bases and J dropped 1 base, with 12 bases sitting between them. The CDR3 here is CAWRPDHPNTEAFF. The CDR3 region has the DNA TGTGCCTGGAGACCCGACCATCCGAACACTGAAGCTTTCTTT. Based on the CDR3 plus reference TRBV30 and TRBJ1-1, the full variable domain is SQTIHQWPATLVQPVGSPLSLECTVEGTSNPNLYWYRQAAGRGLQLLFYSVGIGQISSEVPQNLSASRPQDRQFILSSKKLLLSDSGFYLCAWRPDHPNTEAFFGQGTRLTVV.

This clonotype was detected many times. The V gene is TRBV28, the J gene TRBJ2-2, with D maybe TRBD1 (5 bases). Trimming took off 5 bases at V and 4 bases at J, with 11 bases between the two ends. The CDR3 consists of 14 residues. Germline V lookup: CDR1 MDHEN, CDR2 SYDVKM. CDR3 in DNA: TGTGCCAGCAGTCCCGGACAATTCACCGGGGAGCTGTTTTTT. It is translated as CASSPGQFTGELFF.

The table lists this clonotype with many counts. V gene TRBV18 combines with J gene TRBJ1-2; D is uncertain. From germline, CDR1 is KGHSH and CDR2 LQKENI. The CDR3 runs 13 residues. V lost 1 base to trimming and J lost 7 bases, with 10 bases between them. CDR3 sequence (DNA): TGTGCCAGCTCACCACAGGAGGGTTTTGGCTACACCTTC. This sequence encodes CASSPQEGFGYTF.

The CDR3 DNA is TGTGCCAGCAGTGAAGCTCTGGACCGTATTCTGGAGACCCAGTACTTC. This sequence encodes CASSEALDRILETQYF. The chain recombines TRBV2 with TRBJ2-5; D remains ambiguous. The CDR3 is 16 amino acids. Per germline, CDR1 SNHLY and CDR2 FYNNEI. V lost 0 bases and J 5 bases, leaving 16 bases between the germline ends.

V is TRBV10-2 and J is TRBJ2-5; D remains unclear. This CDR3 contains 14 residues. CDR1 and CDR2 (germline): WSHSY, SAAADI. V was shortened by 3 bases and J by 7 bases, with 15 bases between the two germline ends. The CDR3 here is CASSDSPEPRTQYF. The DNA for the CDR3 is TGCGCCAGCAGTGACAGCCCCGAACCAAGGACCCAGTACTTC.

This clonotype was counted at least ten times. The rearrangement joins TRBV6-5 to TRBJ2-7; 9 bases align to TRBD1. Germline V gene lookup returns CDR1 MNHEY and CDR2 SVGAGI. The CDR3 is 14 amino acids. Trimming at V came to 4 bases and at J to 2 bases, leaving 3 bases not matched to a gene. This chain's CDR3 is CASSLGQGTYEQYF. The CDR3 coding sequence is TGTGCCAGCAGTTTAGGACAGGGGACCTACGAGCAGTACTTC.

The CDR3 reads CASSYQEGLETQYF. The CDR3 region has the DNA TGTGCCAGCAGCTACCAGGAGGGGCTGGAGACCCAGTACTTC. The V gene is TRBV5-4, the J gene TRBJ2-5; perhaps TRBD2 as D (6 bases). V was trimmed by 3 bases and J by 5 bases, leaving 14 bases between them. The germline V gene has CDR1 SGHNT and CDR2 YYREEE (reference sequence). The CDR3 runs to 14 residues.

The V call is TRBV7-9, the J call TRBJ2-7, with 10 bases aligning to TRBD1. J lost 4 bases, V lost 5 bases, and 5 bases had no gene match. The CDR3 consists of 14 residues. Looked up from germline, CDR1 is SEHNR and CDR2 is FQNEAQ (reference sequence). For the CDR3, the DNA is TGTGCCAGCAGCCGCGGGACAGGGGTGTACGAGCAGTACTTC. Translating gives CASSRGTGVYEQYF.

The chain joins TRBV29-1 to TRBJ1-1; 9 nucleotides agree with TRBD1. Germline-derived CDR1 and CDR2 are SQVTM and ANQGSEA. The ends lost 4 bases at V and 4 bases at J; junction bases unmatched: 10. The CDR3 covers 15 residues. This chain's CDR3 is CSVVLDRGEGTEAFF. The DNA of the CDR3 is TGCAGCGTTGTCCTGGACAGGGGCGAGGGCACTGAAGCTTTCTTT.

The chain employs TRBV29-1 and TRBJ2-7, with TRBD1 matching over 11 bases. Germline V gene data show CDR1 as SQVTM and CDR2 as ANQGSEA. The CDR3 spans 16 residues. V was clipped by 1 base and J by 3 bases; unmatched bases: 8. The CDR3 reads CSVEVIWGQGDYEQYF. The CDR3 DNA follows: TGCAGCGTTGAAGTTATTTGGGGACAGGGGGACTACGAGCAGTACTTC.

By sample fraction, this clonotype is medium-sized. The chain carries TRBV5-6 and TRBJ1-5; 8 bases line up with TRBD1. Germline-derived CDR1 and CDR2 are SGHDT and YYEEEE. This CDR3 has 14 residues. V lost 2 bases to trimming and J lost 5 bases; unmatched junction nucleotides: 3. CDR3 coding DNA: TGTGCCAGCAGCTTACTGACAGGGGATCAGCCCCAGCATTTT. It translates to CASSLLTGDQPQHF. Full variable domain (outside the CDR3, taken from reference TRBV5-6 and TRBJ1-5): DAGVTQSPTHLIKTRGQQVTLRCSPKSGHDTVSWYQQALGQGPQFIFQYYEEEERQRGNFPDRFSGHQFPNYSSELNVNALLLGDSALYLCASSLLTGDQPQHFGDGTRLSIL.

J is TRBJ2-5 and V is TRBV20-1, with D possibly TRBD1 on 6 matching bases. Germline V gene data show CDR1 as DFQATT and CDR2 as SNEGSKA (reference sequence). Trimming shortened V by 2 bases and J by 11 bases, and 21 bases separated the two germline ends. This CDR3 contains 14 residues. CDR3 amino acids: CSARIAGGSDTQYF. The CDR3, as DNA: TGCAGTGCTAGAATTGCTGGGGGCTCAGATACGCAGTACTTC.

This clonotype is medium-sized (0.01 to 0.1%) in the sample. The genes are TRBV20-1 and TRBJ2-5; 12 nucleotides line up with TRBD2. Losses at the gene ends were 2 bases for V and 5 bases for J; bases not matched to a gene: 0. The germline V gene encodes CDR1 DFQATT and CDR2 SNEGSKA (reference sequence). The length of the CDR3 is 13 residues. The CDR3 here is CSARTSGRETQYF. CDR3 nucleotides: TGCAGTGCTAGAACTAGCGGGAGGGAGACCCAGTACTTC.

J is TRBJ1-6 and V is TRBV10-3, with no clear D. This CDR3 has 14 amino acids. The V gene's germline CDR1 is ENHRY and CDR2 SYGVKD. V was clipped by 4 bases and J by 9 bases, with 13 bases between them. The CDR3 here is CAISVRDLGSPLHF. DNA of the CDR3: TGTGCCATCAGTGTGAGGGATCTTGGTTCACCCCTCCACTTT.

The genes are TRBV20-1 and TRBJ2-7, with 14 bases identical to TRBD2. This CDR3 comprises 18 residues. The J segment lost 0 bases and the V segment lost 3 bases, leaving 10 bases of the junction unmatched. Per germline, CDR1 DFQATT and CDR2 SNEGSKA (reference sequence). CDR3 nucleotide sequence: TGCAGTGCTAGCGGTGGACTAGCGGGAGGTTATTCCTCCTACGAGCAGTACTTC. This gives the protein CSASGGLAGGYSSYEQYF.

The sample holds many counts of this clonotype. V usage is TRBV3-1 and J usage is TRBJ1-5, with D uncertain. The CDR3 covers 16 residues. Germline CDR1 is LGHDT and CDR2 is YNNKEL (reference sequence). Trimming shortened V by 1 base and J by 4 bases, and 14 bases separated the two germline ends. The chain's CDR3 is CASSQGPVLGNQPQHF. Here the CDR3 DNA reads TGTGCCAGCAGCCAAGGTCCGGTTCTAGGGAATCAGCCCCAGCATTTT.

The rearrangement links TRBV9 to TRBJ2-2; D is ambiguous. The CDR3 consists of 13 residues. CDR1 and CDR2 (germline): SGDLS, YYNGEE. Trimming removed 3 bases from V and 7 bases from J, with 10 bases in between. CDR3 loop: CASSASILGELFF. CDR3 sequence (DNA): TGTGCCAGCAGCGCCTCGATCCTCGGGGAGCTGTTTTTT.

This clonotype is deemed medium-sized. This chain uses TRBV29-1 with TRBJ1-2; D is uncertain. The CDR3 extends over 13 amino acids. Germline V CDR1 and CDR2: SQVTM, ANQGSEA. V was cut by 0 bases and J by 1 base, with 6 bases left in between. In DNA form, the CDR3 reads TGCAGCGTTGAAGAGCCCGTTAACTATGGCTACACCTTC. It specifies CSVEEPVNYGYTF.

This clonotype was found many times. The gene calls are TRBV11-2 and TRBJ2-5, with TRBD1 as a possible D gene (8 bases). V was clipped by 5 bases and J by 6 bases, with 19 bases between them. This CDR3 region has 15 residues. The V gene's germline CDR1 is SGHAT and CDR2 FQNNGV. CDR3 residues: CASSQQGGTGKTQYF. For the CDR3, the DNA is TGTGCCAGCAGCCAACAGGGGGGGACGGGAAAGACCCAGTACTTC.

J is TRBJ2-5 and V is TRBV5-1, with a possible D match to TRBD2 (5 bases). The CDR3 consists of 14 residues. V was trimmed by 0 bases and J by 4 bases, leaving 10 bases between them. Germline CDR1 SGHRS, CDR2 YFSETQ. The CDR3 reads CASSLGPSRETQYF. CDR3 in DNA: TGCGCCAGCAGCTTGGGCCCTAGCAGAGAGACCCAGTACTTC.

The V gene is TRBV7-2, the J gene TRBJ2-3; possible D gene TRBD2, 6 bases. Germline assignment: CDR1 SGHTA and CDR2 FQGNSA. V was trimmed by 6 bases and J by 4 bases, leaving 17 bases between them. CDR3 size: 15 residues. CDR3 in amino acids: CASSSRERISDTQYF. The CDR3 nucleotides are TGTGCCAGCAGTTCCCGGGAGCGTATATCAGATACGCAGTATTTT.

The chain combines TRBV5-1 with TRBJ1-2; no clear D. Germline loops: CDR1 SGHRS, CDR2 YFSETQ. The CDR3 has 12 amino acids. The V end lost 0 bases, the J end lost 2 bases, and 2 bases lay between the germline ends. CDR3 residues: CASSLENYGYTF. The CDR3 DNA sequence: TGCGCCAGCAGCTTGGAGAACTATGGCTACACCTTC.